This TCR beta chain was recovered during a study of graft-versus-host responses after intestinal transplantation. Across the study: Induction with anti-thymocyte globulin, then tacrolimus and steroids for around three years, was given to all recipients.

This table comes from immunoSEQ multiplex PCR, and its TCRdb copy is limited to in-frame clones, with some not included. The data contain under 130,000 clones, 93% of them singletons. In regard to this clone: Its antigen is unidentified.

There are 16 residues in the CDR3. Trimming left V 2 bases short and J 1 base short, with 16 bases between. CDR1 is SGHDT, CDR2 YYEEEE, per germline. Sample: unstimulated CD8+ T cells sorted from spleen or lymph node cells, taken before intestinal transplant. The chain uses TRBV5-6 and TRBJ2-7, with unresolved D. The sequence derives from a human donor who received an intestinal transplant. The CDR3 DNA reads as TGTGCCAGCAGCTTTGGAAACTACCTGACTTCCTACGAGCAGTACTTC. It is translated as CASSFGNYLTSYEQYF.